Each of the 26 T cell receptor beta chains below was sequenced from the same sample in a study of vaccination and CD4 T cells after COVID-19. Their antigen targets remain unknown. Treatment given: approximately nine-day PBMC culture with coronavirus spike peptide pools or control peptides (ViraFEST assay). The Oncomine TCR Beta short-read assay sequenced DNA from cultured CD4+ T cells. TCRdb re-called the PCR reads with MiXCR, one entry per CDR3 protein. The sample has roughly 17,000 distinct CDR3 sequences; 55% are singletons. The sequenced material came from CD4+ T cells from blood, cultured in vitro. Receptors originate from a human donor who had recovered from COVID-19.

V is TRBV28 and J is TRBJ2-4; 8 bases fit TRBD2. V lost 2 bases, J lost 0 bases, and 0 bases stayed unmatched. CDR1 and CDR2 from the germline V gene are MDHEN and SYDVKM. There are 15 residues in the CDR3. The CDR3 region has the DNA TGTGCCAGCAGTTTAGCGGGAGGAGCCAAAAACATTCAGTACTTC. The encoded protein is CASSLAGGAKNIQYF.

The chain uses TRBV10-3 and TRBJ2-1; 8 bases align to TRBD1. Per the germline V gene, CDR1 is ENHRY and CDR2 is SYGVKD. J was trimmed by 0 bases and V by 0 bases; bases with no gene match: 10. This CDR3 is 19 amino acids long. The CDR3 sequence: CAISESSRGRRYSYNEQFF. As DNA, the CDR3 is TGTGCCATCAGTGAGTCGAGCAGGGGGCGCCGCTACTCCTACAATGAGCAGTTCTTC.

The chain uses TRBV27 and TRBJ1-5; 7 bases align to TRBD1. The CDR3 loop spans 15 amino acids. V dropped 3 bases and J dropped 4; count of bases not matched to a gene: 6. The germline V gene has CDR1 MNHEY and CDR2 SMNVEV (reference sequence). The chain's CDR3 is CASSFGAGGNQPQHF. The CDR3, as DNA: TGTGCCAGCAGTTTCGGGGCAGGGGGAAATCAGCCCCAGCATTTT.

The gene calls are TRBV7-2 and TRBJ1-2; D gene ambiguous. CDR3 length: 14 residues. Germline V gene data show CDR1 as SGHTA and CDR2 as FQGNSA. V dropped 6 bases and J dropped 0 bases, with 11 bases sitting between them. CDR3 amino acids: CASSFGSTNYGYTF. The DNA for the CDR3 is TGTGCCAGCAGTTTCGGTTCGACTAACTATGGCTACACCTTC. The full variable domain, with the rest looked up from reference TRBV7-2 and TRBJ1-2, is GAGVSQSPSNKVTEKGKDVELRCDPISGHTALYWYRQSLGQGLEFLIYFQGNSAPDKSGLPSDRFSAERTGGSVSTLTIQRTQQEDSAVYLCASSFGSTNYGYTFGSGTRLTVV.

This chain connects TRBV7-2 to TRBJ1-5; no clear D. CDR3 size: 14 residues. Trimming removed 2 bases from V and 3 bases from J, with 8 bases in between. The V gene's germline CDR1 is SGHTA and CDR2 FQGNSA. Written as DNA, the CDR3 is TGTGCCAGCAGCTTACAAAGTACCAATCAGCCCCAGCATTTT. Amino acid sequence: CASSLQSTNQPQHF.

The chain links TRBV7-2 to TRBJ1-5; D is unresolved. V was cut by 2 bases and J by 3 bases, with 11 bases left in between. CDR3 length: 15 residues. Germline values: CDR1 SGHTA, CDR2 FQGNSA. CDR3 nucleotide sequence: TGTGCCAGCAGCTTATGGAACGCCCACAATCAGCCCCAGCATTTT. It is translated as CASSLWNAHNQPQHF.

This chain uses TRBV27 with TRBJ1-2, with 9 bases lining up with TRBD1. The CDR3 consists of 17 residues. The V gene end was trimmed by 0 bases and the J gene end by 7 bases; junction bases not matched to a gene: 12. The germline gives CDR1 MNHEY, CDR2 SMNVEV (reference sequence). The CDR3 here is CASSLSITLGQGGGYTF. For the CDR3, the DNA is TGTGCCAGCAGTTTATCGATTACATTGGGACAGGGTGGTGGCTACACCTTC.

A word on this clonotype: It is unclear where the CDR3 begins or ends on the DNA, so no DNA is shown, and the CDR3 is as TCRdb lists it. V usage is TRBV20-1 and J usage is TRBJ1-2. Looked up from germline, CDR1 is DFQATT and CDR2 is SNEGSKA (reference sequence). Termini included, the CDR3 measures 14 amino acids. CDR3 sequence reads: CSAGWGGGNAGGTF.

This sequence joins TRBV19 and TRBJ1-2, with 7 bases aligning to TRBD1. The CDR3 contains 14 residues. CDR1 is LNHDA and CDR2 is SQIVND in the germline V gene (reference sequence). Germline trimming cut 7 bases from V and 5 bases from J; bases unmatched to any gene: 10. CDR3 in amino acids: CASTRQEGAYGYTF. As DNA, the CDR3 is TGTGCCAGTACCAGGCAGGAGGGGGCTTATGGCTACACCTTC.

The sample holds one count of this clonotype. This chain links TRBV5-1 with TRBJ1-1; no firm D call. Trimming stripped 0 bases from V and 4 bases from J, with 7 bases between. Germline values: CDR1 SGHRS, CDR2 YFSETQ. The CDR3 runs to 13 residues. CDR3 in DNA: TGCGCCAGCAGCTTGGGATATACCACTGAAGCTTTCTTT. This sequence encodes CASSLGYTTEAFF.

The chain uses TRBV18 and TRBJ2-3, with no clear D. The germline CDR1 and CDR2 sequences are KGHSH and LQKENI. Deletions cut 3 bases from V and 4 bases from J, with 5 bases between. The CDR3 runs 12 residues. The CDR3 nucleotides read TGTGCCAGCTCACCGACCGCAGATACGCAGTATTTT. Its protein product is CASSPTADTQYF.

The rearrangement joins TRBV5-3 to TRBJ2-5; D is perhaps TRBD2 (6 bases). TRBV5-3 qualifies as an ORF whose function is uncertain. The V gene lost 8 bases and the J gene lost 0 bases, with 20 bases spanning the gap. The length of the CDR3 is 16 residues. CDR3 residues: CASTLGGSEYQETQYF. The CDR3 bases are TGTGCCAGCACCCTGGGGGGTAGCGAGTACCAAGAGACCCAGTACTTC.

The rearrangement joins TRBV6-1 to TRBJ1-6, with no clear D. The V end was cut by 6 bases, the J end by 10 bases, with 16 bases between. CDR3 length: 14 residues. Looked up from germline, CDR1 is MNHNS and CDR2 is SASEGT. This chain's CDR3 is CASSPTTVESPLHF. The CDR3 DNA reads as TGTGCCAGCAGCCCCACAACGGTGGAGTCACCCCTCCACTTT.

The rearrangement uses TRBV11-2 and TRBJ1-1; D unclear. This CDR3 comprises 14 residues. Trimming left V 2 bases short and J 0 bases short, with 7 bases between. Germline values: CDR1 SGHAT, CDR2 FQNNGV. CDR3 DNA: TGTGCCAGCAGCTTACTGGATATGAACACTGAAGCTTTCTTT. Translating gives CASSLLDMNTEAFF.

This clonotype was picked up one time. The chain combines TRBV24-1 with TRBJ2-1; 7 bases align to TRBD2. The junction had 13 bases not matched to a gene; V was cut back by 5 bases and J by 7 bases. Looked up from germline, CDR1 is KGHDR and CDR2 is SFDVKD. The CDR3 length is 16 residues. The CDR3 loop reads CATSGFGLAEENEQFF. The CDR3 DNA reads as TGTGCCACCAGTGGGTTCGGGCTAGCGGAAGAGAATGAGCAGTTCTTC.

V is TRBV5-1 and J is TRBJ2-2; 7 bases agree with TRBD2. CDR3 length: 16 amino acids. J lost 5 bases, V lost 3 bases, and 10 bases had no gene match. From germline, CDR1 is SGHRS and CDR2 YFSETQ. The CDR3 sequence is CASSSTGGGDTGELFF. CDR3 sequence (DNA): TGCGCCAGCAGCTCCACTGGGGGGGGTGATACCGGGGAGCTGTTTTTT.

The chain couples TRBV24-1 to TRBJ2-5; TRBD1 agrees at 7 bases. Germline values: CDR1 KGHDR, CDR2 SFDVKD. V trimming: 4 bases; J trimming: 5 bases; junction bases outside the gene matches: 15. This CDR3 is built from 17 residues. The CDR3 here is CATSDFGDTRGLETQYF. The CDR3 coding sequence is TGTGCCACCAGTGACTTCGGCGACACCAGGGGGTTGGAGACCCAGTACTTC.

This chain uses TRBV5-1 with TRBJ1-1; D is undetermined. Trimming pared 2 bases from V and 3 bases from J, leaving 8 bases between. Germline CDR1 SGHRS, CDR2 YFSETQ. CDR3 length equals 13 residues. This chain's CDR3 is CASSFLRDTEAFF. In nucleotides, the CDR3 is TGCGCCAGCAGCTTTCTTCGGGACACTGAAGCTTTCTTT.

The rearrangement links TRBV30 to TRBJ1-3, with D possibly matching TRBD1 (6 bases). V lost 5 bases, J lost 4 bases, and 6 bases lay in between. This CDR3 comprises 11 residues. Germline-derived CDR1 and CDR2 are GTSNPN and SVGIG (reference sequence). CDR3 residues: CAWGQGNTIYF. In DNA, the CDR3 is TGTGCCTGGGGACAGGGAAACACCATATATTTT.

The chain couples TRBV7-2 to TRBJ2-5; maybe TRBD1 (6 bases). V lost 2 bases, J lost 0 bases, and 7 bases lay in between. CDR1 and CDR2 from the germline V gene are SGHTA and FQGNSA. The CDR3 loop spans 14 amino acids. The CDR3 DNA sequence: TGTGCCAGCAGCTTACACAGGGACCAAGAGACCCAGTACTTC. It yields the protein CASSLHRDQETQYF.

This chain connects TRBV7-9 to TRBJ2-7, with 7 bases fitting TRBD1. The V segment lost 5 bases and the J segment 0 bases; nucleotides outside the gene matches: 7. The V gene's germline CDR1 is SEHNR and CDR2 FQNEAQ (reference sequence). The CDR3 is 15 amino acids. For the CDR3, the DNA is TGTGCCAGCAGCCTCGGACAGGCCAGCTCCTACGAGCAGTACTTC. Protein sequence: CASSLGQASSYEQYF.

The chain joins TRBV5-1 to TRBJ2-5, with 10 bases fitting TRBD1. The CDR3 has 15 residues. Per germline, CDR1 SGHRS and CDR2 YFSETQ. Losses at the gene ends were 0 bases for V and 3 bases for J; bases not matched to a gene: 2. The CDR3 spells CASSLGDRGEETQYF. CDR3 coding DNA: TGCGCCAGCAGCTTGGGGGACAGGGGAGAAGAGACCCAGTACTTC.

The chain joins TRBV19 to TRBJ1-5, with 8 bases identical to TRBD1. The CDR3 is made up of 14 amino acids. J was trimmed by 6 bases and V by 5 bases; bases with no gene match: 6. The V gene's germline CDR1 is LNHDA and CDR2 SQIVND (reference sequence). CDR3 residues: CASSLGQGPQPQHF. CDR3 sequence (DNA): TGTGCCAGTAGTCTCGGACAGGGACCTCAGCCCCAGCATTTT.

This clonotype was counted between two and nine times. This chain uses TRBV6-1 with TRBJ1-2, with 7 bases lining up with TRBD1. The CDR3 spans 15 residues. The germline CDR1 and CDR2 sequences are MNHNS and SASEGT. With V trimmed by 5 bases and J by 0 bases, 6 bases remained unmatched. The CDR3 DNA is TGTGCCAGCAGTACCGGACAGGCCCCTAACTATGGCTACACCTTC. Its protein is CASSTGQAPNYGYTF.

This clonotype was picked up one time. The chain joins TRBV5-4 to TRBJ1-1, with 7 bases matching TRBD1. Germline CDR1 SGHNT, CDR2 YYREEE (reference sequence). The CDR3 runs 16 residues. The junction had 15 bases not matched to a gene; V was cut back by 4 bases and J by 6 bases. Here the CDR3 reads CASSPIADRVGAEAFF. In DNA form, the CDR3 reads TGTGCCAGCAGCCCAATAGCTGACAGGGTTGGGGCTGAAGCTTTCTTT.

V usage is TRBV6-2 or TRBV6-3 and J usage is TRBJ2-5, with 8 bases matching TRBD2. This CDR3 is 16 amino acids long. V was pared by 5 bases and J by 0 bases, with 8 bases of the junction left unmatched. In germline, CDR1 is MNHEY, CDR2 SVGEGT. Here the CDR3 reads CASSRSGRGYQETQYF. The CDR3 nucleotides are TGTGCCAGCAGTCGAAGCGGGAGAGGATACCAAGAGACCCAGTACTTC.